This T cell receptor beta chain was observed in a study of blood T cell repertoires in COVID-19. Study summary: Whether acute or convalescent, the COVID-19 samples came from the United States, Italy and Spain.

CDR3 length: 15 amino acids. CDR1 and CDR2 (germline): SGDLS, YYNGEE. J lost 5 bases, V lost 0 bases, and 3 bases had no gene match. Followed longitudinally, the Seattle patients had been enrolled during active infection. In the source study's methods: Counts of nucleated cells, estimated from reference gene primer amplification, were obtained. Method: immunoSEQ multiplex PCR; TCRdb's copy keeps in-frame clones and lacks some. The V and J calls and clone size come from that table; D and trimming were worked out from the DNA. The data contain some 150,000 clones, roughly 80% of them seen just once; the ten biggest clones take up about 5%.

Sequenced input: peripheral blood. The rearrangement links TRBV9 to TRBJ2-2, with 8 positions matching TRBD1. This receptor was identified in a woman aged 70 to 79 with COVID-19, enrolled during active disease. The CDR3 sequence is CASSVGQGATGELFF. The CDR3 bases are TGTGCCAGCAGCGTAGGCCAGGGGGCAACCGGGGAGCTGTTTTTT.